The 13 T cell receptor beta chains below all came from one sample that was sequenced in a study of T cells after yellow fever vaccination. TCRdb recomputed calls from the 5' RACE reads with MiXCR, one row per CDR3 protein. The data show roughly 310,000 distinct CDR3 sequences, 3.6% seen once. Sequenced material: PBMCs, taken on the day of the yellow fever booster vaccination. The receptors were gathered from a man aged 18 to 30 who received the YFV17D yellow fever vaccine.

V and J are TRBV7-9 and TRBJ1-5; D gene uncertain. Per the germline V gene, CDR1 is SEHNR and CDR2 is FQNEAQ (reference sequence). This CDR3 comprises 14 residues. V lost 7 bases to trimming and J lost 0 bases, with 10 bases between them. The CDR3 loop reads CASTPGDSNQPQHF. CDR3 bases: TGTGCCAGCACCCCCGGGGATAGCAATCAGCCCCAGCATTTT. Full variable domain (rest looked up from reference TRBV7-9 and TRBJ1-5): DTGVSQNPRHKITKRGQNVTFRCDPISEHNRLYWYRQTLGQGPEFLTYFQNEAQLEKSRLLSDRFSAERPKGSFSTLEIQRTEQGDSAMYLCASTPGDSNQPQHFGDGTRLSIL.

At least ten counts were recorded for this clonotype. The CDR3 DNA is TGTGCCAGCTCGCAGGGGGGCTACGAGCAGTACGTC. This sequence encodes CASSQGGYEQYV. The V and J genes are TRBV18 and TRBJ2-7, with D perhaps matching TRBD1 (7 bases). Germline V gene lookup returns CDR1 KGHSH and CDR2 LQKENI. CDR3 length: 12 amino acids. V was cut by 6 bases and J by 3 bases, with 9 bases left in between.

The table lists this clonotype with many counts. This sequence joins TRBV12-3 or TRBV12-4 and TRBJ1-5, with D maybe TRBD1 (6 bases). Trimming pared 7 bases from V and 1 base from J, leaving 14 bases between. The CDR3 extends over 15 amino acids. The CDR3 protein is CASTRTGNSNQPQHF. CDR3 nucleotides: TGTGCCAGCACCCGAACAGGGAACAGCAATCAGCCCCAGCATTTT.

V is TRBV5-4 and J is TRBJ2-5; 7 bases are a match to TRBD1. The CDR3 runs 14 residues. CDR1 and CDR2 (germline): SGHNT, YYREEE (reference sequence). Trimming cost V 5 bases and J 2 bases; bases outside gene matches: 6. CDR3 DNA sequence: TGTGCCAGCAGGGCTGGGACAGTTCAAGAGACCCAGTACTTC. Translation: CASRAGTVQETQYF. Together with reference TRBV5-4 and TRBJ2-5, the CDR3 gives the full variable domain: ETGVTQSPTHLIKTRGQQVTLRCSSQSGHNTVSWYQQALGQGPQFIFQYYREEENGRGNFPPRFSGLQFPNYSSELNVNALELDDSALYLCASRAGTVQETQYFGPGTRLLVL.

This clonotype appeared many times. The gene calls are TRBV7-2 and TRBJ2-5; D call uncertain. The V end was cut by 6 bases, the J end by 5 bases, with 10 bases between. This CDR3 is 12 amino acids long. CDR1 and CDR2 from the germline V gene are SGHTA and FQGNSA. DNA of the CDR3: TGTGCCAGCAGGCCAGATGCGGAGACCCAGTACTTC. Its translation: CASRPDAETQYF.

This clonotype showed up many times. The rearrangement links TRBV20-1 to TRBJ2-3; D may be TRBD2 (5 bases). The CDR3 totals 11 residues. Looked up from germline, CDR1 is DFQATT and CDR2 is SNEGSKA (reference sequence). The ends were cut back, 6 bases at V and 6 bases at J, with 10 bases in the middle. CDR3 sequence: CSATGLDTQYF. DNA for the CDR3: TGCAGTGCCACCGGACTGGATACGCAGTATTTT.

This clonotype was seen at least ten times. This chain connects TRBV7-8 to TRBJ2-3, with D possibly being TRBD2 (6 bases). The CDR3 spans 17 residues. CDR1 and CDR2 (germline): SGHVS, FQNEAQ. The V end lost 2 bases, the J end lost 0 bases, and 15 bases lay between the germline ends. In DNA form, the CDR3 reads TGTGCCAGCAGCTTAAGTTATAGCGGACCTAGCACAGATACGCAGTATTTT. Residues: CASSLSYSGPSTDTQYF.

This clonotype appeared many times. V gene TRBV12-3 or TRBV12-4 combines with J gene TRBJ2-7; D perhaps matches TRBD2 (6 bases). This CDR3 comprises 13 residues. Trimming took off 6 bases at V and 2 bases at J, with 11 bases between the two ends. DNA of the CDR3: TGTGCCAGCAGGGGGGACTCAACCTACGAGCAGTACTTC. Its protein product is CASRGDSTYEQYF.

This clonotype was seen only a few times. The chain is built from TRBV7-9 and TRBJ1-6; possible D gene TRBD1, 5 bases. Trimming left V 5 bases short and J 13 bases short, with 30 bases between. The CDR3 runs to 18 residues. Looked up from germline, CDR1 is SEHNR and CDR2 is FQNEAQ (reference sequence). CDR3 in amino acids: CASSPSSRDRYSSIPLHF. The DNA of the CDR3 is TGTGCCAGCAGCCCCTCTAGTCGTGACAGATATTCGAGTATCCCCCTCCACTTT.

In its sample, this clonotype was seen a few times. V and J are TRBV5-1 and TRBJ1-2; D not certain. CDR1 is SGHRS and CDR2 is YFSETQ in the germline V gene. The CDR3 has 14 residues. V lost 0 bases to trimming and J lost 3 bases, with 9 bases between them. In nucleotides, the CDR3 is TGCGCCAGCAGCTTGGACATATCGGACTATGGCTACACCTTC. Translating gives CASSLDISDYGYTF.

The chain employs TRBV5-1 and TRBJ1-1; 8 bases fit TRBD1. The trim removed 3 bases at V and 3 bases at J, leaving 7 bases unmatched. The CDR3 totals 15 residues. In germline, CDR1 is SGHRS, CDR2 YFSETQ. DNA for the CDR3: TGCGCCAGCAGCTCAAACAGGGGGGGAGACACTGAAGCTTTCTTT. It translates to CASSSNRGGDTEAFF.

This clonotype has more than one count but fewer than ten. Written as DNA, the CDR3 is TGCAGCGTTGCCGCTAGCGGGGGGGAAGAGACCCAGTACTTC. Amino acids: CSVAASGGEETQYF. J is TRBJ2-5 and V is TRBV29-1; the match to TRBD2 covers 12 bases. J gave up 3 bases and V 4 bases, and 3 bases lay outside the gene matches. Germline V lookup: CDR1 SQVTM, CDR2 ANQGSEA. CDR3 length: 14 residues.

This clonotype showed up just a few times. CDR3 coding DNA: TGTGCCAGCAGCTCGGGACTAGCGGGGGTCCTTAGCTCCTACAATGAGCAGTTCTTC. This sequence encodes CASSSGLAGVLSSYNEQFF. The chain couples TRBV7-2 to TRBJ2-1, with 14 bases lining up with TRBD2. The ends lost 4 bases at V and 0 bases at J; junction bases unmatched: 8. Germline values: CDR1 SGHTA, CDR2 FQGNSA. This CDR3 spans 19 amino acids. Supplemented by reference TRBV7-2 and TRBJ2-1, the full variable domain reads GAGVSQSPSNKVTEKGKDVELRCDPISGHTALYWYRQSLGQGLEFLIYFQGNSAPDKSGLPSDRFSAERTGGSVSTLTIQRTQQEDSAVYLCASSSGLAGVLSSYNEQFFGPGTRLTVL.